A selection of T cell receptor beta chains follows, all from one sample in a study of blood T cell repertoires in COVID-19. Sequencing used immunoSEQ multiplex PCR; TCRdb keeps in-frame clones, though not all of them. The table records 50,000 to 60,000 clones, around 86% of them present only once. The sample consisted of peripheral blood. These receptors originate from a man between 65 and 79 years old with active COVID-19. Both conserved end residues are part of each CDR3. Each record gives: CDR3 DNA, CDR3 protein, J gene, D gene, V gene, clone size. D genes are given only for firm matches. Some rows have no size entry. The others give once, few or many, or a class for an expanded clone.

TGTGCCAGCAGCTTTGTACAGGGGCCCTCGAGGGCTTTCTTT	CASSFVQGPSRAFF	TRBJ1-1	TRBD1	TRBV11-1	NA
TGTGCCAGCAGCCCCAAGGTGGCAGGGGCTCGCCACGAGCAGTACTTC	CASSPKVAGARHEQYF	TRBJ2-7	NA	TRBV5-6	NA
TGTGCCAGCAGTTTGGGGGGGACCGGCTACACCTTC	CASSLGGTGYTF	TRBJ1-2	NA	TRBV12-3/TRBV12-4	once
TGTGCCAGCAGTCCAAGCCAGACTACGGGCTACACCTTC	CASSPSQTTGYTF	TRBJ1-2	NA	TRBV3-1/TRBV3-2	NA
TGTGCCAGCAGCTTAGCGATAGCGGTCCAGCCCCAGCATTTT	CASSLAIAVQPQHF	TRBJ1-5	NA	TRBV7-8	once
TGTGCCAGCAGACCTGGCGGGCCGGGGAAGGGCTACACCTTC	CASRPGGPGKGYTF	TRBJ1-2	NA	TRBV7-2	NA
TGTGCCAGCAGCGTATCAGGATCGGAAGAGACCCAGTACTTC	CASSVSGSEETQYF	TRBJ2-5	NA	TRBV9	NA
TGTGCCAGCAGGGAACAGGGAGGGCAAGAGACCCAGTACTTC	CASREQGGQETQYF	TRBJ2-5	NA	TRBV28	NA
TGTGCCAGCAGCTTAGTAATTTGGAGACAGGGCGTATCCGGGGAGCTGTTTTTT	CASSLVIWRQGVSGELFF	TRBJ2-2	TRBD1	TRBV7-8	NA
TGCGCCAGCAGCCCTGGCGACTTAGGGACTTTTTTC	CASSPGDLGTFF	TRBJ2-7	NA	TRBV5-1	once
TGTGCCACCTCACGGGGGGCCCGAGAGCCCCAGCATTTT	CATSRGAREPQHF	TRBJ1-5	NA	TRBV6-5	NA
TGTGCTTACGGGCAGGGTGACAATCAGCCCCAGCATTTT	CAYGQGDNQPQHF	TRBJ1-5	NA	TRBV5-4	NA
TGTGCCAGCAGCTCTTCTAGCGGGGGGGCGGGATACGAGCAGTACTTC	CASSSSSGGAGYEQYF	TRBJ2-7	TRBD2	TRBV7-2	NA
TGTGCCAGTAGTATCGGGGCGGGGGGGCGATCGAATGAGCAGTTCTTC	CASSIGAGGRSNEQFF	TRBJ2-1	TRBD2	TRBV19	NA